The rows below give T cell receptor beta chains drawn from one sample of a study of type 1 regulatory T cells. Antigen specificity for these receptors is unknown. TCRdb called the reads again in MiXCR, with one record for every CDR3 protein. Among tens of thousands of distinct CDR3 sequences, approximately 47% were seen once, and the ten largest hold roughly 2.2%. Specimen: cultured non-Tr1 T cells, either the whole culture or a sorted T cell fraction (not recorded which). These receptor sequences come from a human donor in good health. Both conserved end residues are part of each CDR3. The D gene is left open where the match is weak. Only part of the rows carry a size: once, few, many, or a class if the clone is expanded.

d_call	v_call	j_call	clone_size	cdr3_aa	cdr3_nt
.	TRBV19	TRBJ1-2	.	CASSTPQSYGYTF	TGTGCCAGTAGTACACCCCAATCCTATGGCTACACCTTC
.	TRBV29-1	TRBJ1-2	.	CSVGRGRSYGYTF	TGCAGCGTTGGAAGGGGCAGGTCCTATGGCTACACCTTC
.	TRBV13	TRBJ1-2	.	CASSLRSYYGYTF	TGTGCCAGCAGCTTACGCAGTTACTATGGCTACACCTTC
.	TRBV27	TRBJ1-6	.	CATGQDRREGSPLHF	TGTGCCACCGGACAAGATCGCAGAGAGGGATCACCCCTCCACTTT
.	TRBV13	TRBJ1-5	few	CASSKGGFSNQPQHF	TGTGCCAGCAGCAAGGGGGGATTTAGCAATCAGCCCCAGCATTTT
.	TRBV28	TRBJ1-2	.	CASSGEDVGLLYGYTF	TGTGCCAGCAGTGGGGAGGACGTGGGGCTTCTCTATGGCTACACCTTC
TRBD1	TRBV19	TRBJ2-5	.	CASSTGQGARETQYF	TGTGCCAGTAGTACGGGACAGGGGGCGCGTGAGACCCAGTACTTC
.	TRBV20-1	TRBJ2-1	.	CSARYGVARTYNEQFF	TGCAGTGCTAGATACGGGGTCGCACGGACCTACAATGAGCAGTTCTTC
TRBD1	TRBV20-1	TRBJ1-2	.	CSAYLTGGGYGYTF	TGCAGTGCTTACTTGACAGGGGGAGGGTATGGCTACACCTTC
TRBD1	TRBV12-3/TRBV12-4	TRBJ1-1	.	CASSPNDRANTEAFF	TGTGCCAGCAGCCCAAACGACAGGGCGAACACTGAAGCTTTCTTT
TRBD1	TRBV29-1	TRBJ1-1	.	CSVERHRGETEAFF	TGCAGCGTTGAACGGCACAGGGGAGAAACTGAAGCTTTCTTT
TRBD1	TRBV20-1	TRBJ1-4	few	CSAPSHRGNEKLFF	TGCAGTGCCCCGTCCCACAGGGGGAATGAAAAACTGTTTTTT
.	TRBV9	TRBJ1-2	.	CASSPQVGPGTYGYTF	TGTGCCAGCAGCCCCCAAGTAGGGCCCGGGACCTATGGCTACACCTTC
TRBD1	TRBV5-6	TRBJ2-5	.	CASSFGQGQETQYF	TGTGCCAGCAGCTTTGGACAGGGACAAGAGACCCAGTACTTC
.	TRBV5-1	TRBJ2-1	.	CASGSSGRVNEQFF	TGCGCCAGCGGCAGTTCAGGAAGGGTTAATGAGCAGTTCTTC
TRBD1	TRBV5-1	TRBJ2-4	few	CASSLAAWTGKNIQYF	TGCGCCAGCAGCTTGGCGGCTTGGACAGGAAAAAACATTCAGTACTTC
TRBD1	TRBV7-2	TRBJ2-7	.	CASSLTGTGYNYEQYF	TGTGCCAGCAGCTTAACCGGGACAGGGTATAACTACGAGCAGTACTTC
.	TRBV20-1	TRBJ2-7	few	CSASPSGRPYEQYF	TGCAGTGCTAGTCCCTCGGGGCGCCCCTACGAGCAGTACTTC
.	TRBV27	TRBJ2-7	few	CASSSTIRVPYEQYF	TGTGCCAGCAGTTCCACCATCCGGGTGCCATACGAGCAGTACTTC
.	TRBV5-1	TRBJ1-4	few	CASSLERLSNEKLFF	TGCGCCAGCAGCTTGGAACGGCTAAGTAATGAAAAACTGTTTTTT
.	TRBV4-1	TRBJ2-7	.	CASSPTPDTTDFYEQYF	TGCGCCAGCAGCCCGACGCCCGACACTACAGATTTTTACGAGCAGTACTTC
.	TRBV5-1	TRBJ1-1	.	CASSLAGPNTEAFF	TGCGCCAGCAGCTTGGCAGGGCCGAACACTGAAGCTTTCTTT
.	TRBV11-2	TRBJ2-7	few	CASSYYGGNYEQYF	TGTGCCAGCAGCTATTACGGGGGAAACTACGAGCAGTACTTC
.	TRBV11-2	TRBJ2-6	.	CASSQRPGVLSGANVLTF	TGTGCCAGCAGCCAAAGGCCAGGGGTCCTCTCTGGGGCCAACGTCCTGACTTTC
TRBD1	TRBV28	TRBJ2-1	.	CASTTGKELDEQFF	TGTGCCAGCACGACAGGGAAGGAATTGGATGAGCAGTTCTTC
.	TRBV12-3/TRBV12-4	TRBJ1-2	few	CASRPNQGGYGYTF	TGTGCCAGCAGGCCTAACCAAGGGGGCTATGGCTACACCTTC
.	TRBV7-7	TRBJ1-1	few	CASSLAWGTEAFF	TGTGCCAGCAGCTTAGCGTGGGGCACTGAAGCTTTCTTT
.	TRBV20-1	TRBJ2-7	once	CSAPGPSYEQYF	TGCAGTGCTCCAGGGCCTTCCTACGAGCAGTACTTC
TRBD2	TRBV2	TRBJ2-3	.	CASSDQRGGSGTGTQYF	TGTGCCAGCAGTGATCAGCGGGGGGGTTCCGGCACAGGTACGCAGTATTTT
TRBD1	TRBV30	TRBJ1-5	few	CAWSQGARGNQPQHF	TGTGCCTGGAGCCAGGGGGCCCGGGGCAATCAGCCCCAGCATTTT
.	TRBV19	TRBJ2-3	few	CASSRGHRDTQYF	TGTGCCAGTAGCCGGGGGCACCGGGATACGCAGTATTTT
.	TRBV7-2	TRBJ2-3	few	CASKGYLGDTQYF	TGTGCCAGCAAAGGCTACCTGGGAGATACGCAGTATTTT
.	TRBV28	TRBJ1-5	.	CASTGQSNQPQHF	TGTGCCAGCACCGGACAGTCCAATCAGCCCCAGCATTTT
.	TRBV6-2/TRBV6-3	TRBJ1-5	.	CASSPSTFGGFNNQPQHF	TGTGCCAGCAGCCCGTCGACATTTGGTGGATTCAACAATCAGCCCCAGCATTTT
.	TRBV5-1	TRBJ2-7	.	CASSLGWGYYEQYF	TGCGCCAGCAGTTTGGGTTGGGGATACTACGAGCAGTACTTC
TRBD1	TRBV5-1	TRBJ1-1	.	CASSFRAGQGSTEAFF	TGCGCCAGCAGCTTTCGTGCTGGACAGGGAAGCACTGAAGCTTTCTTT
.	TRBV10-3	TRBJ1-1	.	CAISEGGTEAFF	TGTGCCATCAGTGAGGGGGGCACTGAAGCTTTCTTT
TRBD2	TRBV20-1	TRBJ2-3	.	CSVLAGRTDTQYF	TGCAGTGTCCTAGCGGGTCGCACAGATACGCAGTATTTT
TRBD1	TRBV4-1	TRBJ2-7	.	CASSQTRRTGGYEQYF	TGCGCCAGCAGCCAAACTAGAAGGACAGGGGGCTACGAGCAGTACTTC
.	TRBV6-2/TRBV6-3	TRBJ2-5	.	CASTNRLYDPGETQYF	TGTGCCAGCACCAATCGACTCTACGATCCTGGGGAGACCCAGTACTTC
.	TRBV12-3/TRBV12-4	TRBJ2-3	few	CASSLLAGTRTDTQYF	TGTGCCAGCAGTTTGCTGGCGGGGACTCGCACAGATACGCAGTATTTT
.	TRBV2	TRBJ2-7	.	CASRLIPKNEQYF	TGTGCCAGCCGCCTTATCCCAAAGAACGAGCAGTACTTC
TRBD2	TRBV12-3/TRBV12-4	TRBJ2-2	.	CASSLGGGTGELFF	TGTGCCAGCAGTTTGGGCGGGGGGACCGGGGAGCTGTTTTTT
TRBD2	TRBV4-1	TRBJ2-4	many	CASSQAGTSVGANIQYF	TGCGCCAGCAGCCAAGCCGGGACTAGCGTCGGGGCAAACATTCAGTACTTC
.	TRBV4-3	TRBJ1-6	.	CASSQGPNNSPLHF	TGCGCCAGCAGCCAAGGACCAAATAATTCACCCCTCCACTTT